This TCR beta chain was profiled in a study of blood T cells in healthy people across ages. A J-beta primer mix and a sample-barcoded 5' primer were used in a second PCR of about 7 to 12 cycles. MiXCR, run by TCRdb on the 5' RACE reads, gives a single entry per CDR3 protein. The table has some 1 million distinct CDR3 sequences, 45% seen once. This clonotype was observed a handful of times. As yet, its antigen is unknown. Whole-study results and caveats: Unknown CMV status may confound age-related changes in expanded clones. Age showed a roughly linear inverse relationship with TCR beta diversity per million T cells. PBMCs left unsorted prevented a conclusive naive versus antigen-experienced comparison.

From germline, CDR1 is SNHLY and CDR2 FYNNEI. J gave up 3 bases and V 6 bases, and 7 bases lay outside the gene matches. The CDR3 consists of 16 residues. The chain employs TRBV2 and TRBJ2-6, with 8 bases identical to TRBD1. The TCR originated in a woman between 55 and 75 years old in good health. Sequenced: blood. CDR3 residues: CASSQGATGGANVLTF. CDR3 sequence (DNA): TGTGCCAGCAGCCAGGGGGCGACTGGTGGGGCCAACGTCCTGACTTTC.